A single sample is the source of the 20 T cell receptor beta chains below, sequenced in a study of molecular identifiers for immune sequencing clone quantification. TCRdb called the PCR reads again in MiXCR, with one record for every CDR3 protein. This table holds just under 65,000 distinct CDR3 sequences, around 17% found once. The sample comprised naive CD8+ T cells from blood, with Jurkat cell RNA spiked in. The sample's subset: FACS-sorted CD8+CD4-CCR7+CD45RA+ naive T cells. The origin of the receptors is a human donor in good health. Some libraries in this study had Jurkat cell RNA spiked in.

There are many counts of this clonotype. This chain uses TRBV30 with TRBJ2-1; the match to TRBD2 covers 10 bases. The CDR3 contains 17 residues. Germline CDR1 GTSNPN, CDR2 SVGIG (reference sequence). The V segment lost 4 bases and the J segment 4 bases; nucleotides outside the gene matches: 13. CDR3 DNA: TGTGCCTGGAATCCTTCGGGTAGCGGGAGGACATACAATGAGCAGTTCTTC. Protein sequence: CAWNPSGSGRTYNEQFF.

Ten or more counts support this clonotype. The chain joins TRBV28 to TRBJ2-7; weak D call: TRBD1 (5 bases). The germline V gene encodes CDR1 MDHEN and CDR2 SYDVKM. There are 14 residues in the CDR3. V shed 8 bases and J shed 0 bases, with 14 bases lying between them. The CDR3 sequence is CASVFQGSSYEQYF. For the CDR3, the DNA is TGTGCCAGCGTATTTCAGGGAAGCTCCTACGAGCAGTACTTC.

This clonotype was found many times. The V call is TRBV30, the J call TRBJ2-3; TRBD1 agrees at 7 bases. The V gene's germline CDR1 is GTSNPN and CDR2 SVGIG (reference sequence). The CDR3 is 14 residues long. The trim removed 4 bases at V and 1 base at J, leaving 5 bases unmatched. The CDR3 is CAWNRDSRTDTQYF. The CDR3 nucleotides are TGTGCCTGGAACCGGGACAGCCGCACAGATACGCAGTATTTT.

This clonotype was seen a few times. The V gene is TRBV28, the J gene TRBJ1-1; TRBD1 is a possible D gene (6 bases). CDR3 size: 11 residues. V was cut by 5 bases and J by 7 bases, with 8 bases left in between. Germline CDR1 reads MDHEN; CDR2 reads SYDVKM. CDR3 bases: TGTGCCAGCAGTCAGGGGAGTGAAGCTTTCTTT. The encoded protein is CASSQGSEAFF.

The table lists this clonotype with a few counts. J is TRBJ2-3 and V is TRBV5-3; D is uncertain. TRBV5-3 is annotated as an ORF whose role is uncertain. This CDR3 contains 15 residues. The ends were cut back, 8 bases at V and 0 bases at J, with 16 bases in the middle. The CDR3 spells CASSTTPASTDTQYF. The CDR3 coding sequence is TGTGCCAGCAGCACCACTCCCGCTAGCACAGATACGCAGTATTTT.

In the case of this clonotype: A much larger clone lies one base from this, so it may be a read error. The chain is built from TRBV3-1 and TRBJ1-2, with 7 bases matching TRBD1. The trim removed 4 bases at V and 4 bases at J, leaving 3 bases unmatched. The CDR3 runs to 13 residues. Germline V gene data show CDR1 as LGHDT and CDR2 as YNNKEL (reference sequence). The DNA of the CDR3 is TGTGCCAGCAGCCCGAGGACAGGCTATGGCTACACCTTC. Its translation is CASSPRTGYGYTF.

In regard to this clonotype: It may be a read error: a sequence one base away is much more abundant. It is likely a read error, because the conserved phenylalanine at the end of the CDR3 is missing. The J gene is TRBJ2-2, the V gene TRBV12-5; D gene ambiguous. Trimming took 5 bases from V and 4 from J, leaving 11 bases between them. The CDR3 covers 14 residues. The germline CDR1 and CDR2 sequences are LGHNT and FRNRAP. In DNA form, the CDR3 reads TGTGCTAGTGGTCCCCAAGTCCGCACCGGGGAGCTGTTTCTT. As protein: CASGPQVRTGELFL.

This clonotype was observed a handful of times. V and J are TRBV6-1 and TRBJ1-1; D ambiguous. The CDR3 has 15 residues. The germline V gene has CDR1 MNHNS and CDR2 SASEGT. Trimming removed 2 bases at V and 6 bases at J, with 16 bases between. The CDR3 spells CASSENLDLGPEAFF. CDR3 DNA sequence: TGTGCCAGCAGTGAAAATTTAGATTTAGGACCTGAAGCTTTCTTT.

This clonotype was seen repeatedly, ten times or more. The chain couples TRBV5-1 to TRBJ2-3, with 7 bases that match TRBD2. The CDR3 consists of 12 residues. With V trimmed by 4 bases and J by 9 bases, 5 bases remained unmatched. Germline CDR1 and CDR2: SGHRS and YFSETQ. CDR3 amino acids: CASSPAGVTQYF. Here the CDR3 DNA reads TGCGCCAGCAGCCCCGCGGGGGTGACGCAGTATTTT.

This clonotype came up many times. The rearrangement links TRBV6-2 or TRBV6-3 to TRBJ2-7, with a possible D match to TRBD1 (5 bases). The length of the CDR3 is 13 residues. With 4 bases removed from V and 4 bases from J, the gap between germline ends came to 11 bases. Looked up from germline, CDR1 is MNHEY and CDR2 is SVGEGT. This CDR3 reads CASSFSAGYEQYF. In DNA form, the CDR3 reads TGTGCCAGCAGTTTCTCCGCAGGGTACGAGCAGTACTTC.

This clonotype showed up many times. This chain joins TRBV28 and TRBJ2-6; 8 bases line up with TRBD1. Germline V gene lookup returns CDR1 MDHEN and CDR2 SYDVKM. The CDR3 sequence is 16 residues long. The V segment lost 6 bases and the J segment 1 base; nucleotides outside the gene matches: 5. The CDR3 reads CASSVTGESGANVLTF. CDR3 DNA: TGTGCCAGCAGCGTGACAGGGGAGTCTGGGGCCAACGTCCTGACTTTC.

This clonotype was observed many times. V usage is TRBV19 and J usage is TRBJ2-7; maybe TRBD2 (6 bases). V was clipped by 4 bases and J by 2 bases, with 12 bases between them. Per germline, CDR1 LNHDA and CDR2 SQIVND (reference sequence). CDR3 size: 14 residues. In DNA, the CDR3 is TGTGCCAGTAGTAGTAAGCGGGTTCCCTACGAGCAGTACTTC. Residues: CASSSKRVPYEQYF.

A few counts support this clonotype. This sequence joins TRBV28 and TRBJ2-7; possible D gene TRBD2, 6 bases. Germline-derived CDR1 and CDR2 are MDHEN and SYDVKM. The CDR3 sequence is 13 residues long. The ends were cut back, 2 bases at V and 6 bases at J, with 11 bases in the middle. The CDR3 region is CASSLRTNGEQYF. For the CDR3, the DNA is TGTGCCAGCAGTTTACGGACTAATGGCGAGCAGTACTTC.

This clonotype has just a few counts. V gene TRBV6-5 combines with J gene TRBJ2-7, with D uncertain. The CDR3 sequence is 12 residues long. The V end was cut by 6 bases, the J end by 5 bases, with 11 bases between. CDR1 MNHEY and CDR2 SVGAGI come from the germline V gene. The chain's CDR3 is CASSPGGHEQYF. The CDR3 nucleotides read TGTGCCAGCAGCCCGGGCGGCCACGAGCAGTACTTC.

Of note for this clonotype: This may stem from a read error, because a much larger clone lies one nucleotide away. The chain carries TRBV6-5 and TRBJ2-3, with 8 bases lining up with TRBD2. Germline-derived CDR1 and CDR2 are MNHEY and SVGAGI. This CDR3 region has 15 residues. The DNA of the CDR3 is TGTGCCAGCAGTACGACTAGCGAGAGCACAGATATGCAGTATTTT. It translates to CASSTTSESTDMQYF.

The V call is TRBV12-3 or TRBV12-4, the J call TRBJ1-1; D perhaps matches TRBD1 (5 bases). This CDR3 has 12 amino acids. Trimming removed 5 bases at V and 11 bases at J, with 15 bases between. CDR3 loop: CASSDGGFGAFF. In nucleotides, the CDR3 is TGTGCCAGCAGTGACGGGGGATTCGGGGCTTTCTTT.

In its sample, this clonotype was seen many times. The chain joins TRBV25-1 to TRBJ1-1; perhaps TRBD1 as D (5 bases). V lost 1 base, J lost 2 bases, and 11 bases lay in between. This CDR3 has 15 amino acids. Germline CDR1 MGHDK, CDR2 SYGVNS. The CDR3 sequence is CASSEWGGSNTEAFF. Here the CDR3 DNA reads TGTGCCAGCAGTGAATGGGGGGGATCTAACACTGAAGCTTTCTTT.

This clonotype was recorded many times. The CDR3 sequence is CSVDWYGTYEQYF. For the CDR3, the DNA is TGCAGCGTTGACTGGTACGGAACCTACGAGCAGTACTTC. The chain recombines TRBV29-1 with TRBJ2-7; D not resolved. CDR3 length: 13 residues. Deletions cut 3 bases from V and 2 bases from J, with 11 bases between. The germline gives CDR1 SQVTM, CDR2 ANQGSEA.

V is TRBV7-6 and J is TRBJ2-3, with D unclear. This CDR3 region has 13 residues. V lost 9 bases and J lost 7, with 17 bases in between. The V gene's germline CDR1 is SGHVS and CDR2 FNYEAQ. The CDR3 DNA sequence: TGTGCCAGTCGCGGCGATTACAGTTATACGCAGTATTTT. It translates to CASRGDYSYTQYF.

Ten or more counts support this clonotype. The chain links TRBV27 to TRBJ1-2; D perhaps matches TRBD1 (5 bases). The germline CDR1 and CDR2 sequences are MNHEY and SMNVEV (reference sequence). The V end lost 5 bases, the J end lost 0 bases, and 7 bases lay between the germline ends. The CDR3 totals 13 residues. This chain's CDR3 is CASSTGANYGYTF. The CDR3 DNA reads TGTGCCAGCAGTACAGGCGCTAACTATGGCTACACCTTC.